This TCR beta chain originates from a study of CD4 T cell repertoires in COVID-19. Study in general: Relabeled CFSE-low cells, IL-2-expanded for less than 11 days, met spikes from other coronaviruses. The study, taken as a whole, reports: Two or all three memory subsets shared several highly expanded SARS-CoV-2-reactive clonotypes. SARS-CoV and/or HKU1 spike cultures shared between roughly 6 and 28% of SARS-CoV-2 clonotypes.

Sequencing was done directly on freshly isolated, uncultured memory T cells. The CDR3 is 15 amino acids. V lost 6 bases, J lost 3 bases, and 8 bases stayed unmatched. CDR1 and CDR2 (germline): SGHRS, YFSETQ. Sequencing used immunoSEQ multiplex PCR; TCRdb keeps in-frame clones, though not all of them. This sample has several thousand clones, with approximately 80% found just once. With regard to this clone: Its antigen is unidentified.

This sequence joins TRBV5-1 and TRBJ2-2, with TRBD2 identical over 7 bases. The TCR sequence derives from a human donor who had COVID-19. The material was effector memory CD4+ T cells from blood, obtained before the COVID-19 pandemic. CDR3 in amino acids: CASKLTAGDTGELFF. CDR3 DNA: TGCGCCAGCAAGCTCACCGCGGGAGACACCGGGGAGCTGTTTTTT.